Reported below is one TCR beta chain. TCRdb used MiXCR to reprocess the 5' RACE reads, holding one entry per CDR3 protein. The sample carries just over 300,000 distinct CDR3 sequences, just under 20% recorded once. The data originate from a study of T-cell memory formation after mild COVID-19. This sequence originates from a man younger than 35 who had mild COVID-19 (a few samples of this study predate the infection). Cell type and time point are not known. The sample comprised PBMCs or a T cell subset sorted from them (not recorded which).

In nucleotides, the CDR3 is TGCGCCAGCAGCTTGAGCCCTATAGGGGTGTATAATTCACCCCTCCACTTT. Translating it yields CASSLSPIGVYNSPLHF. This rearrangement joins TRBV5-1 to TRBJ1-6, with TRBD1 as a possible D gene (5 bases). V was trimmed by 1 base and J by 4 bases, leaving 15 bases between them. The germline CDR1 and CDR2 sequences are SGHRS and YFSETQ. This CDR3 region has 17 residues.